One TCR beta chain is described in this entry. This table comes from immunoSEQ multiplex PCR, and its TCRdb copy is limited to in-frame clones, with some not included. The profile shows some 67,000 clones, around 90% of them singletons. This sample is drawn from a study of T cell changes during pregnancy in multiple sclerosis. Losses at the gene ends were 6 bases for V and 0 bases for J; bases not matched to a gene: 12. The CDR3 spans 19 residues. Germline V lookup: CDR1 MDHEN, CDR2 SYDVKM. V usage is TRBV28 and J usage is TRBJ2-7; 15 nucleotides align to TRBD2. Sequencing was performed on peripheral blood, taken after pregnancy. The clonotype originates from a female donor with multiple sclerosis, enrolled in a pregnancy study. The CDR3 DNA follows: TGTGCCAGCAGCCCGCCGGGACTAGCGGGAGGCCCCAGCTCCTACGAGCAGTACTTC. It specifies CASSPPGLAGGPSSYEQYF. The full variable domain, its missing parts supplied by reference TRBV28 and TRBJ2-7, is DVKVTQSSRYLVKRTGEKVFLECVQDMDHENMFWYRQDPGLGLRLIYFSYDVKMKEKGDIPEGYSVSREKKERFSLILESASTNQTSMYLCASSPPGLAGGPSSYEQYFGPGTRLTVT.